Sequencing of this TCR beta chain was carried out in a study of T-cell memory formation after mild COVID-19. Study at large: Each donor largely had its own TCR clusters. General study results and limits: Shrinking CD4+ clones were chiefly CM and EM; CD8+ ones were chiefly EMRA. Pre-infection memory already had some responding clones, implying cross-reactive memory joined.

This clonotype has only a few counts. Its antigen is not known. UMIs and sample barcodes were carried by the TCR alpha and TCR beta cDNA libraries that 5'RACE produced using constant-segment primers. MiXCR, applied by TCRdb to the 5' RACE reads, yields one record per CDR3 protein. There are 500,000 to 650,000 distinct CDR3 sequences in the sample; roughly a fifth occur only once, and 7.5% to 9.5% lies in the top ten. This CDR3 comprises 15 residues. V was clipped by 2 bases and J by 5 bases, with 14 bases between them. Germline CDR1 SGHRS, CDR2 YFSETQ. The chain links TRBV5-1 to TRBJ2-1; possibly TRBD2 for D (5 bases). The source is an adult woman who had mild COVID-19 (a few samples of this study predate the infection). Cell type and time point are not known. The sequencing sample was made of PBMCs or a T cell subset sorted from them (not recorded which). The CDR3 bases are TGCGCCAGCAGCTTCTCCGGGAACAACCACAATGAGCAGTTCTTC. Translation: CASSFSGNNHNEQFF.